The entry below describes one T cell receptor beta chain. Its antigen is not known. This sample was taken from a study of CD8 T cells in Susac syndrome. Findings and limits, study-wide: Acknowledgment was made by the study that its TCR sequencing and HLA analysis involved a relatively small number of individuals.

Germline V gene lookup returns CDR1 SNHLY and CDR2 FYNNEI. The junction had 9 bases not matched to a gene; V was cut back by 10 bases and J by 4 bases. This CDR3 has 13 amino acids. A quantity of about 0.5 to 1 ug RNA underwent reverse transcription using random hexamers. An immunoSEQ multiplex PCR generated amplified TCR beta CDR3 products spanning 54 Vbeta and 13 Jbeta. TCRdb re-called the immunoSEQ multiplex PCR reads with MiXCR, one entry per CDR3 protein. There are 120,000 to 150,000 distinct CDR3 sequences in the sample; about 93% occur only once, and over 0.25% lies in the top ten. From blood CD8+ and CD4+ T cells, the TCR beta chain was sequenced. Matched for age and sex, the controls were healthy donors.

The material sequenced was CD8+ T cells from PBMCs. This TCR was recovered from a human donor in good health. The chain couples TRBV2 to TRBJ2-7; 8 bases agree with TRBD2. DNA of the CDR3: TGTGCCACGCAGAGCGGGAGCGGGTACGAGCAGTACTTC. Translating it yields CATQSGSGYEQYF. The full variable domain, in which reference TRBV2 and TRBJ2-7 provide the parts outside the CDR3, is EPEVTQTPSHQVTQMGQEVILRCVPISNHLYFYWYRQILGQKVEFLVSFYNNEISEKSEIFDDQFSVERPDGSNFTLKIRSTKLEDSAMYFCATQSGSGYEQYFGPGTRLTVT.